This TCR beta chain was observed in a study of T cell repertoires in cytomegalovirus infection. The overall study: HLA-C-restricted CMV epitopes, recently identified, and well-studied HLA-B-restricted ones were used by the study. Signatures in public TCR beta sequences pointed to both CMV infection and matching HLA type. Study findings and constraints: CMV-specific TCR beta clonotypes restricted by HLA-C dominated the ex vivo response.

This clonotype was seen many times. The antigen remains unidentified. The CDR3 is 14 residues long. After removal of 5 bases from V and 7 bases from J, the junction contained 4 bases not matched to a gene. From germline, CDR1 is SGHTA and CDR2 FQGNSA. TCRdb used MiXCR to reprocess the reads, holding one entry per CDR3 protein. The sample includes just over 450,000 distinct CDR3 sequences, roughly 46% seen only once; the top ten take roughly two fifths. The sample here was cultured PBMCs, taken from culture after CMV antigen stimulation. This receptor was obtained from a human donor in good health (CMV status not recorded). Some clones in this sample may be carry-over from other donors' samples. This chain joins TRBV7-2 and TRBJ1-4, with 10 positions matching TRBD1. The CDR3 nucleotides are TGTGCCAGCAGCGAGGGACAGGGGTTTGAAAAACTGTTTTTT. It specifies CASSEGQGFEKLFF.